This TCR beta chain was sequenced during a study of cytomegalovirus exposure and HLA in healthy donors. The repertoire was sequenced with immunoSEQ multiplex PCR; TCRdb's copy has only in-frame clones and lacks some. Of 160,000 or so clones in the sample, less than 90% were seen once. The donors were part of the roughly 110-subject validation cohort, which stood apart from the 666-subject first cohort. V was clipped by 5 bases and J by 6 bases; unmatched bases: 12. CDR1 is SGHTA and CDR2 is FQGNSA in the germline V gene. This CDR3 has 16 residues. In the case of this clone: The antigen remains unidentified.

Study-level points and caveats: In vitro, three CMV-associated chains proved specific for CMV antigens. As was reported, the classifier diagnosed cytomegalovirus status with high specificity and sensitivity. Later, an analysis found that TCR clusters from the first cohort tended to co-occur in the 110 or so validation repertoires.

The chain carries TRBV7-2 and TRBJ2-2; 7 nucleotides match TRBD1. The sequence was obtained from a young man in good health and CMV-seropositive. Sequenced sample: PBMCs. CDR3 region: CASSQSRRGISGELFF. DNA for the CDR3: TGTGCCAGCAGCCAATCCCGCAGGGGGATTTCCGGGGAGCTGTTTTTT.